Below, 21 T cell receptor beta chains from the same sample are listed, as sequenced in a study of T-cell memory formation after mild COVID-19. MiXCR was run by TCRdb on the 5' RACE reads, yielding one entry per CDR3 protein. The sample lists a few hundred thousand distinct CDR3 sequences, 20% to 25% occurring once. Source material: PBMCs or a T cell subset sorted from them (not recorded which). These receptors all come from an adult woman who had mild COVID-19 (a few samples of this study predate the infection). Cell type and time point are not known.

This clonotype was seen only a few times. This chain's CDR3 is CASSPRDLYNEQFF. The CDR3 region has the DNA TGTGCCAGCAGTCCAAGGGACCTTTACAATGAGCAGTTCTTC. The rearrangement joins TRBV27 to TRBJ2-1; D assignment may be TRBD1 or TRBD2 (5 bases each). The CDR3 has 14 amino acids. V shed 5 bases and J shed 4 bases, with 12 bases lying between them. Germline-derived CDR1 and CDR2 are MNHEY and SMNVEV (reference sequence).

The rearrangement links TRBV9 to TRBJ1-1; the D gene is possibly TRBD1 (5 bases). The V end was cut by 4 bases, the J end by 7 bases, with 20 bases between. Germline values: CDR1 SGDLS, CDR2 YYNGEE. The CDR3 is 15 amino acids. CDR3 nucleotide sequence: TGTGCCAGCAGCCCGGTCCGATCCGGGACGGGTGAAGCTTTCTTT. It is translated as CASSPVRSGTGEAFF.

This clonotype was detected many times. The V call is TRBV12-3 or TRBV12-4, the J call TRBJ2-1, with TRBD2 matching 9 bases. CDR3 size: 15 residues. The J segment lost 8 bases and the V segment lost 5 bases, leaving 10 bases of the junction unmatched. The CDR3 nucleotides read TGTGCCAGCAGTCCTAGCGGGAACCTCCGGGATGAGCAGTTCTTC. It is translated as CASSPSGNLRDEQFF.

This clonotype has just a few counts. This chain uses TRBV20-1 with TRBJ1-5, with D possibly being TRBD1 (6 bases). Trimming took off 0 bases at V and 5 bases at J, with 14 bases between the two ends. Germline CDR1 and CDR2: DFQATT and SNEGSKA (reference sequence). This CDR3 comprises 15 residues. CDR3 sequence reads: CSARDDGQPYQPQHF. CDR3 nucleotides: TGCAGTGCTAGAGATGATGGACAGCCGTATCAGCCCCAGCATTTT.

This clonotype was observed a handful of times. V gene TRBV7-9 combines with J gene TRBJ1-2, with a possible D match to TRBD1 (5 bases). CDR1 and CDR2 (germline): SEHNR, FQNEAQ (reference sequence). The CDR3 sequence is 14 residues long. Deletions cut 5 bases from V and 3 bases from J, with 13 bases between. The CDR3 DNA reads TGTGCCAGCAGCGTGAATCGGGGGGACTATGGCTACACCTTC. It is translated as CASSVNRGDYGYTF.

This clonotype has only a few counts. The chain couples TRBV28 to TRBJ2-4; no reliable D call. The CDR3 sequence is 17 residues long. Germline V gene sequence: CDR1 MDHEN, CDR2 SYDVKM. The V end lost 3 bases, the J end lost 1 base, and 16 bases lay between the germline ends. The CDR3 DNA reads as TGTGCCAGCAGTTTGTCGGTTGGCTCATGGGCCAAAAACATTCAGTACTTC. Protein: CASSLSVGSWAKNIQYF.

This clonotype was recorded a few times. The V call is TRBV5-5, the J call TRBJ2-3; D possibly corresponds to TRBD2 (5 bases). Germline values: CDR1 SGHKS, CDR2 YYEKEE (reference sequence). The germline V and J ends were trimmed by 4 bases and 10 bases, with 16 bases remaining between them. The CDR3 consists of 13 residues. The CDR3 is CASSGSGVGAQYF. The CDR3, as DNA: TGTGCCAGCAGCGGCTCCGGGGTCGGAGCGCAGTATTTT.

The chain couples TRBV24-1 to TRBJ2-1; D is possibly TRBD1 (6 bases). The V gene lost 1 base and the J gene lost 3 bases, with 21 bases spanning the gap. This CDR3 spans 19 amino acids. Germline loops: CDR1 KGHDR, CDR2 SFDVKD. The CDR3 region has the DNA TGTGCCACCAGTGATTTAACTTTCTACTGGGGACACCTCTACAATGAGCAGTTCTTC. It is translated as CATSDLTFYWGHLYNEQFF.

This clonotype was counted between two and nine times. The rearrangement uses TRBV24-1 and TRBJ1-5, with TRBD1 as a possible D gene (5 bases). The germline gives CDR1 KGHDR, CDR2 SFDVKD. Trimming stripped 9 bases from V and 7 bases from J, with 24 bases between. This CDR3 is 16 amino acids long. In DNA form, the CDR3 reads TGTGCCACCTTCCAAGACGGGGGACCCCTAAGCCAGCCCCAGCATTTT. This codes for CATFQDGGPLSQPQHF.

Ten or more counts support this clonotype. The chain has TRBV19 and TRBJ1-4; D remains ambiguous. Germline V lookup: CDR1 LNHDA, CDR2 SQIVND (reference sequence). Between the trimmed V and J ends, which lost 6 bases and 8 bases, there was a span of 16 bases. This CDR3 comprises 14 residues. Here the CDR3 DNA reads TGTGCCAGTAGATCGCCGGGCCAAGGAGAAAAACTGTTTTTT. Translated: CASRSPGQGEKLFF.

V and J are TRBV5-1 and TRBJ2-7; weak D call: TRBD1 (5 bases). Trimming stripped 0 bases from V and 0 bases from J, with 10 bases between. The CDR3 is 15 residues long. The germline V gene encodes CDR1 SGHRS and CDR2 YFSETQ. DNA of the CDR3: TGCGCCAGCAGCTTGGAGGGGTACTACTCCTACGAGCAGTACTTC. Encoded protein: CASSLEGYYSYEQYF.

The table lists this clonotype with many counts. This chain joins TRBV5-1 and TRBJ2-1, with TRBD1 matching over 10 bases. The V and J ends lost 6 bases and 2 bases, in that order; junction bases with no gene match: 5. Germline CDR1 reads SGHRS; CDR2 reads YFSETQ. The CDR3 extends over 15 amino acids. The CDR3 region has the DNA TGCGCCAGCACCAGCGGGACAGGGGCCTACAATGAGCAGTTCTTC. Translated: CASTSGTGAYNEQFF.

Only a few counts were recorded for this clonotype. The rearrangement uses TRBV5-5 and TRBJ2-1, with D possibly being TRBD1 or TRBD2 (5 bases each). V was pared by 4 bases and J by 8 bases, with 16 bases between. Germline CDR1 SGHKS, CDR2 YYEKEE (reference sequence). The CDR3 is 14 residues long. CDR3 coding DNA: TGTGCCAGCAGCCGGGACCCTCAGGGCGATGAGCAGTTCTTC. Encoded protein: CASSRDPQGDEQFF.

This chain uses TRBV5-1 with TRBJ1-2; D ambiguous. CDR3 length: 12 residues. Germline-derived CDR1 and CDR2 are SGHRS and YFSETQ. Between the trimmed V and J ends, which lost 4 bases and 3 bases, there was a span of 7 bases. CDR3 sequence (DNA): TGCGCCAGCAGCGGAGATGACTATGGCTACACCTTC. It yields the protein CASSGDDYGYTF.

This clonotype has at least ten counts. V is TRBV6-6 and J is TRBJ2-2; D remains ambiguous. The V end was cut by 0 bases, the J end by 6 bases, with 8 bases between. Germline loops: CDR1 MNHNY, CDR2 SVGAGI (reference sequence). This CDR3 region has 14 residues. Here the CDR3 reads CASSYSWGAGELFF. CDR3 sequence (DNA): TGTGCCAGCAGTTACTCGTGGGGTGCCGGGGAGCTGTTTTTT.

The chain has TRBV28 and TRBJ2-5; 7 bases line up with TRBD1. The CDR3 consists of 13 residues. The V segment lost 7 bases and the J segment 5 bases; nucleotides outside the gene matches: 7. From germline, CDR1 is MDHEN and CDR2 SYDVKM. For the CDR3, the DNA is TGTGCCAGCACCCAGGGACAGAGGGAGACCCAGTACTTC. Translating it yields CASTQGQRETQYF.

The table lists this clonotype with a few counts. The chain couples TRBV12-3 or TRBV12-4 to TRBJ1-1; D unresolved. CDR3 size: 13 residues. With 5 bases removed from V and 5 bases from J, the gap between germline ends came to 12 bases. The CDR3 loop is CASSNTIGTEAFF. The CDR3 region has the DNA TGTGCCAGCAGTAACACTATCGGGACTGAAGCTTTCTTT.

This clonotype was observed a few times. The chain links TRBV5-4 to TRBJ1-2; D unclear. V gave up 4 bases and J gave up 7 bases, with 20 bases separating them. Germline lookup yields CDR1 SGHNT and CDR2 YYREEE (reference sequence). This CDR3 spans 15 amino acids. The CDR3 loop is CASSRMTVAAAGYTF. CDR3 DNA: TGTGCCAGCAGCAGAATGACCGTCGCCGCTGCTGGCTACACCTTC.

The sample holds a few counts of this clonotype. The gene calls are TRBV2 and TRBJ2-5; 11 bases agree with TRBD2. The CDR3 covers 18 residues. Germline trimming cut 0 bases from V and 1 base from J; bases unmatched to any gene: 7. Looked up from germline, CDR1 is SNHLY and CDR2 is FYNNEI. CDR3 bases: TGTGCCAGCAGTGAAGCACTAGCGGGGGCCTTGTTCCAAGAGACCCAGTACTTC. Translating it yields CASSEALAGALFQETQYF.

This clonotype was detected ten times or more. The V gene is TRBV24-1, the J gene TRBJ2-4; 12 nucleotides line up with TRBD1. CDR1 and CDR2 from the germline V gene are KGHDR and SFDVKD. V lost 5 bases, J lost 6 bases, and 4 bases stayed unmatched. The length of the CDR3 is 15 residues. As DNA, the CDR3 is TGTGCCACCAGTGCCGGGACAGGGGGCGCAAACATTCAGTACTTC. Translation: CATSAGTGGANIQYF.

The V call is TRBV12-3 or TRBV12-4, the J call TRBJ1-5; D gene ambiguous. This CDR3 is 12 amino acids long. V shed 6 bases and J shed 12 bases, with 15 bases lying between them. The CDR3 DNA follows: TGTGCCAGCAGAGTAGGCGGGGAAGGCCAGCATTTT. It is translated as CASRVGGEGQHF.